The 21 T cell receptor beta chains in this list originate from one sample, sequenced in a study of tumor-infiltrating lymphocytes in primary liver carcinoma. Synthesis of TCR beta cDNA was carried out from 500 ng total RNA with a constant-region primer. Researchers made the TCR beta libraries by running three nested multiplex PCR rounds with slightly modified ARM-PCR. In the first two PCR rounds, TRBV1-TRBV30 forward primers were paired with a C-beta reverse primer, and each round lasted roughly 9 cycles. TCRdb reprocessed the multiplex PCR reads via MiXCR and lists one record per CDR3 protein. The sample consists of some 180,000 distinct CDR3 sequences, around four fifths of them appearing once. From about 19-30 mg of unsorted bulk tissue, DNA and RNA were co-extracted together. Source material: tumor tissue from primary liver carcinoma. These receptors all stem from a man aged 40-49 years with primary liver carcinoma and hepatitis B virus infection.

With regard to this clonotype: The junction departs from the called germline gene at one end, perhaps through a read error. The gene calls are TRBV29-1 and TRBJ2-2; 10 nucleotides align to TRBD2. Germline CDR1 is SQVTM and CDR2 is ANQGSEA. The CDR3 runs 15 residues. The CDR3 region is CRVGTSVANTRELFF. CDR3 in DNA: TGCAGGGTTGGGACTAGCGTGGCGAACACCCGGGAGCTGTTTTTT.

On this clonotype: The CDR3 end shows no conserved phenylalanine or tryptophan, and so a read error is likely. The chain has TRBV11-2 and TRBJ2-7; 10 nucleotides align to TRBD2. TRBJ2-1 explains the end of the DNA better; the J call may be wrong. Germline V lookup: CDR1 SGHAT, CDR2 FQNNGV. The CDR3 is 16 residues long. CDR3 in amino acids: CASSLEPSGSWAEQFS. Here the CDR3 DNA reads TGTGCCAGCAGCTTAGAACCTAGCGGGAGCTGGGCCGAGCAGTTCTCC.

On this clonotype itself: This may arise from a read error, as a much more abundant clone is one base away. The chain has TRBV24-1 and TRBJ2-6; D remains ambiguous. This CDR3 contains 15 residues. Trimming took off 3 bases at V and 2 bases at J, with 7 bases between the two ends. Germline assignment: CDR1 KGHDR and CDR2 SFDVKD. CDR3 nucleotides: TGTGCCACCAGTGATCACCTAACTGGGGCCAACGTCCTGACTTTC. Translation: CATSDHLTGANVLTF.

Worth noting for this clonotype: No conserved phenylalanine or tryptophan ends this CDR3, so it is likely a read error. The V call is TRBV6-2 or TRBV6-3, the J call TRBJ2-7, with 9 positions matching TRBD1. Germline CDR1 MNHEY, CDR2 SVGEGT. This CDR3 spans 14 amino acids. CDR3 region: CTSSLRDRAYEQYI. CDR3 nucleotide sequence: TGTACCAGCAGCCTCCGGGACAGGGCCTACGAACAGTACATC.

V and J are TRBV5-4 and TRBJ2-3; D remains unclear. V was shortened by 8 bases and J by 2 bases, with 18 bases between the two germline ends. CDR1 is SGHNT, CDR2 YYREEE, per germline (reference sequence). There are 15 residues in the CDR3. CDR3 sequence: CASTSFVAYTDTQYF. The DNA of the CDR3 is TGTGCCAGTACCTCCTTCGTAGCTTACACAGATACGCAGTATTTT.

To note about this clonotype: One end of the junction varies from germline; a read error may be responsible. The chain is built from TRBV6-6 and TRBJ1-5; no definite D call. The CDR3 runs to 17 residues. Looked up from germline, CDR1 is MNHNY and CDR2 is SVGAGI (reference sequence). This CDR3 is CASSPHLDDLFNQPQHF. The CDR3 DNA sequence: TGTGCCAGCAGCCCCCACCTGGACGATCTCTTCAATCAGCCCCAACATTTT.

This clonotype was picked up many times. This chain links TRBV5-1 with TRBJ1-1, with 7 nucleotides matching TRBD1. The germline V gene has CDR1 SGHRS and CDR2 YFSETQ. The V gene end was trimmed by 3 bases and the J gene end by 0 bases; junction bases not matched to a gene: 5. CDR3 size: 15 residues. CDR3 DNA: TGCGCCAGCAGCTCCCGACAGGGACTGAACACTGAAGCTTTCTTT. Its protein is CASSSRQGLNTEAFF.

Note on this clonotype: In this CDR3 the conserved last residue, phenylalanine or tryptophan, is missing, so a read error is likely. It is unclear where the CDR3 begins or ends on the DNA, so no DNA is shown, and the CDR3 is as TCRdb lists it. The V gene is TRBV10-3, the J gene TRBJ2-3; the DNA was not used to check the table's D call, TRBD2. In germline, CDR1 is ENHRY, CDR2 SYGVKD. The CDR3 region is 13 residues in length, termini included. The chain's CDR3 is CATGLAGADTRYL.

This clonotype was recorded once. A junction end diverges from the germline sequence, so it may reflect a read error. The V gene is TRBV4-1, the J gene TRBJ2-5; tentatively, D is TRBD1 or TRBD2 (5 bases each). The end of the DNA fits TRBJ2-1 better, so the J call may be wrong. CDR3 length: 14 residues. Germline V CDR1 and CDR2: MGHRA, YSYEKL. In DNA, the CDR3 is TGCGGCAGCAGCAAACAGGAGACTCAAGGGACCCAGTTCTTC. Its translation: CGSSKQETQGTQFF.

Notes on this clonotype: An end of the junction differs from the germline gene, which may be a read error. The chain links TRBV6-5 to TRBJ2-3, with 12 positions matching TRBD2. This CDR3 comprises 15 residues. In germline, CDR1 is MNHEY, CDR2 SVGAGI. In nucleotides, the CDR3 is TGTACCGGCAACCCAGGACTAGCGGGAACAGATACACAGTATTTT. This gives the protein CTGNPGLAGTDTQYF.

This sequence joins TRBV6-1 and TRBJ2-5, with D perhaps matching TRBD2 (5 bases). The CDR3 spans 15 residues. Germline values: CDR1 MNHNS, CDR2 SASEGT. Trimming removed 3 bases at V and 0 bases at J, with 11 bases between. The CDR3 DNA reads as TGTGCCAGCAGTGATCAATCGGGAAACCAAGAGACCCAGTACTTC. It encodes CASSDQSGNQETQYF.

At least ten counts were recorded for this clonotype. The rearrangement links TRBV6-2 or TRBV6-3 to TRBJ2-7; TRBD1 is a possible D gene (5 bases). V lost 4 bases and J lost 1, with 11 bases in between. The CDR3 is 14 residues long. Germline V gene lookup returns CDR1 MNHEY and CDR2 SVGEGT. CDR3 region: CASSSYTGSYEQYF. CDR3 in DNA: TGTGCCAGCAGTTCCTACACAGGATCCTACGAGCAGTACTTC.

Points on this clonotype: The junction departs from the called germline gene at one end, perhaps through a read error. The V and J genes are TRBV5-5 and TRBJ2-5; D may correspond to TRBD1 or TRBD2 (5 bases each). Germline V gives CDR1 SGHKS, CDR2 YYEKEE (reference sequence). The CDR3 extends over 18 amino acids. The CDR3 nucleotides read TGTGTCAGCAGCCTGGGGTTGATAGGGACGGAGTACCAAGAGACCCAGTACTTC. Its translation: CVSSLGLIGTEYQETQYF.

To note about this clonotype: One end of the junction varies from germline; a read error may be responsible. The rearrangement links TRBV5-4 to TRBJ2-3; 8 bases are shared with TRBD2. Per the germline V gene, CDR1 is SGHNT and CDR2 is YYREEE (reference sequence). The CDR3 contains 17 residues. The CDR3 loop reads CVSSPGTSGIAQDTQYF. The DNA of the CDR3 is TGTGTCAGCAGCCCGGGGACTAGTGGGATAGCTCAGGATACGCAGTATTTT.

Worth noting for this clonotype: Its ends do not fully match the called genes, so a read error is possible. As DNA, the CDR3 is TGCTGCGTTGCAAAGGGGACAGGGGAGCTGTTTTTT. The encoded protein is CCVAKGTGELFF. This chain joins TRBV29-1 and TRBJ2-2; perhaps TRBD1 as D (6 bases). The germline V gene has CDR1 SQVTM and CDR2 ANQGSEA. The CDR3 loop spans 12 amino acids.

Details on this clonotype: An end of the junction does not agree with germline; a read error may underlie this. This sequence joins TRBV19 and TRBJ2-5; D perhaps matches TRBD1 (6 bases). Germline V gene sequence: CDR1 LNHDA, CDR2 SQIVND (reference sequence). The CDR3 runs to 12 residues. CDR3 sequence: CVSRQDGETQYF. CDR3 sequence (DNA): TGTGTCAGTCGACAGGATGGGGAGACCCAGTACTTC.

The count of this clonotype is one. The CDR3 does not close with the conserved phenylalanine or tryptophan, likely indicating a read error. The DNA is omitted, as the CDR3 cannot be located on it reliably, and the CDR3 follows TCRdb's listing. The chain joins TRBV29-1 to TRBJ2-7. Germline lookup yields CDR1 SQVTM and CDR2 ANQGSEA. The CDR3 sequence runs 11 residues, both termini included. The CDR3 protein is CSVGEVLEQYL.

Of note for this clonotype: Because the CDR3 is missing its conserved closing phenylalanine or tryptophan, this is likely a read error. The chain links TRBV29-1 to TRBJ1-1, with D possibly TRBD1 on 5 matching bases. CDR3 size: 12 residues. Germline lookup yields CDR1 SQVTM and CDR2 ANQGSEA. The CDR3 DNA sequence: TGCAGTGTTCGATGGGGCACGACTGAAGCTTTCTTA. This encodes CSVRWGTTEAFL.

This clonotype has a single count. One junction end does not reproduce the germline sequence, and a read error may be involved. This rearrangement joins TRBV11-3 to TRBJ2-1, with 9 positions matching TRBD2. Germline-derived CDR1 and CDR2 are SGHNT and YENEEA. The CDR3 totals 16 residues. CDR3 sequence (DNA): TGTGCCTGCAGCTTAGGTATAGCGGGAGAGCTAAGTGAGCAGTTCTTC. Amino acids: CACSLGIAGELSEQFF. Variable domain in full (rest from reference TRBV11-3 and TRBJ2-1): EAGVVQSPRYKIIEKKQPVAFWCNPISGHNTLYWYLQNLGQGPELLIRYENEEAVDDSQLPKDRFSAERLKGVDSTLKIQPAELGDSAVYLCACSLGIAGELSEQFFGPGTRLTVL.

The chain recombines TRBV4-2 with TRBJ2-5, with D perhaps matching TRBD2 (6 bases). V lost 6 bases to trimming and J lost 1 base, with 18 bases between them. There are 16 residues in the CDR3. The germline CDR1 and CDR2 sequences are LGHNA and YNFKEQ. The CDR3 spells CASRKDGTGGQETQYF. The DNA of the CDR3 is TGTGCCAGCAGAAAAGACGGGACTGGGGGCCAAGAGACCCAGTACTTC.

This chain links TRBV18 with TRBJ2-1, with 11 nucleotides matching TRBD2. Germline CDR1 reads KGHSH; CDR2 reads LQKENI. This CDR3 is built from 15 residues. CDR3 coding DNA: TGTGTTAGCTCACCTACTAGCGGGAGTAAGAATGAGCAGTTCTTC. It translates to CVSSPTSGSKNEQFF. The variable domain in full, completed from reference TRBV18 and TRBJ2-1, reads NAGVMQNPRHLVRRRGQEARLRCSPMKGHSHVYWYRQLPEEGLKFMVYLQKENIIDESGMPKERFSAEFPKEGPSILRIQQVVRGDSAAYFCVSSPTSGSKNEQFFGPGTRLTVL.